The 8 T cell receptor beta chains in this list originate from one sample, sequenced in a study of shared T cell receptors in the human thymus. Produced via immunoSEQ multiplex PCR; TCRdb's table is partial and in-frame only. The table shows hundreds of thousands of clones, with around 87% occurring only once. This sample also appeared in a second study, on human thymus T cells.

The sample consisted of thymocytes. These receptors were taken from a boy under three years old with a congenital heart defect.

The chain is built from TRBV11-1 and TRBJ1-1, with a possible D match to TRBD1 (6 bases). The CDR3 has 18 amino acids. Per germline, CDR1 SGHAT and CDR2 FQDESV (reference sequence). Trimming took 5 bases from V and 1 from J, leaving 23 bases between them. CDR3 sequence reads: CASSPPGPSGQKNTEAFF. CDR3 bases: TGTGCCAGCAGCCCACCGGGCCCTTCGGGACAAAAGAACACTGAAGCTTTCTTT.

This clone was recorded a few times. The chain is built from TRBV7-6 and TRBJ1-4, with 8 bases that match TRBD1. The CDR3 covers 17 residues. Germline V gives CDR1 SGHVS, CDR2 FNYEAQ. V lost 2 bases, J lost 8 bases, and 13 bases stayed unmatched. The DNA of the CDR3 is TGTGCCAGCAGCTTAACCGGACAGGGTTTGAAAGAGGAAAAACTGTTTTTT. This translates into CASSLTGQGLKEEKLFF.

The chain recombines TRBV20-1 with TRBJ1-4; D not resolved. The CDR3 runs 10 residues. Germline V gene sequence: CDR1 DFQATT, CDR2 SNEGSKA (reference sequence). CDR3 sequence reads: CSGLGEKLFF. The CDR3 nucleotides read TGCAGCGGGTTGGGTGAAAAACTGTTTTTT.

The sample holds a few counts of this clone. The chain recombines TRBV19 with TRBJ2-1; 11 bases are a match to TRBD2. The CDR3 extends over 16 amino acids. Trimming removed 1 base from V and 8 bases from J; junction bases left unmatched: 7. Germline CDR1 reads LNHDA; CDR2 reads SQIVND (reference sequence). The CDR3 region has the DNA TGTGCCAGTAGTATAGTGTCGACTAGCGGGGTACATGAGCAGTTCTTC. It yields the protein CASSIVSTSGVHEQFF.

V and J are TRBV5-1 and TRBJ1-1; D gene ambiguous. V was clipped by 0 bases and J by 2 bases, with 8 bases between them. The germline gives CDR1 SGHRS, CDR2 YFSETQ. This CDR3 has 14 residues. CDR3 loop: CASSLVSPNTEAFF. Written as DNA, the CDR3 is TGCGCCAGCAGCTTGGTCTCCCCTAACACTGAAGCTTTCTTT.

The chain combines TRBV7-6 with TRBJ2-1; 12 nucleotides align to TRBD2. V lost 0 bases to trimming and J lost 9 bases; unmatched junction nucleotides: 0. Germline CDR1 SGHVS, CDR2 FNYEAQ. The CDR3 is made up of 14 amino acids. The CDR3 spells CASSLALAGGEQFF. The CDR3 coding sequence is TGTGCCAGCAGCTTAGCACTAGCGGGAGGTGAGCAGTTCTTC.

CDR3 coding DNA: TGTGCCAGCAGCGCCTACAGGGGGTCCTACAATGAGCAGTTCTTC. Amino acids: CASSAYRGSYNEQFF. This rearrangement joins TRBV7-8 to TRBJ2-1; TRBD1 matches at 8 bases. The germline V gene encodes CDR1 SGHVS and CDR2 FQNEAQ. The CDR3 is made up of 15 amino acids. V lost 5 bases to trimming and J lost 1 base; unmatched junction nucleotides: 4. The entire variable domain, with the rest obtained from reference TRBV7-8 and TRBJ2-1, is as follows: GAGVSQSPRYKVAKRGQDVALRCDPISGHVSLFWYQQALGQGPEFLTYFQNEAQLDKSGLPSDRFFAERPEGSVSTLKIQRTQQEDSAVYLCASSAYRGSYNEQFFGPGTRLTVL.

The rearrangement joins TRBV5-6 to TRBJ2-4; maybe TRBD1 (6 bases). The germline gives CDR1 SGHDT, CDR2 YYEEEE. Between the trimmed V and J ends, which lost 0 bases and 0 bases, there was a span of 19 bases. The CDR3 totals 19 residues. The DNA of the CDR3 is TGTGCCAGCAGCTTGGCCGGAGGACAGAGCGAACTAGCCAAAAACATTCAGTACTTC. Translated: CASSLAGGQSELAKNIQYF.